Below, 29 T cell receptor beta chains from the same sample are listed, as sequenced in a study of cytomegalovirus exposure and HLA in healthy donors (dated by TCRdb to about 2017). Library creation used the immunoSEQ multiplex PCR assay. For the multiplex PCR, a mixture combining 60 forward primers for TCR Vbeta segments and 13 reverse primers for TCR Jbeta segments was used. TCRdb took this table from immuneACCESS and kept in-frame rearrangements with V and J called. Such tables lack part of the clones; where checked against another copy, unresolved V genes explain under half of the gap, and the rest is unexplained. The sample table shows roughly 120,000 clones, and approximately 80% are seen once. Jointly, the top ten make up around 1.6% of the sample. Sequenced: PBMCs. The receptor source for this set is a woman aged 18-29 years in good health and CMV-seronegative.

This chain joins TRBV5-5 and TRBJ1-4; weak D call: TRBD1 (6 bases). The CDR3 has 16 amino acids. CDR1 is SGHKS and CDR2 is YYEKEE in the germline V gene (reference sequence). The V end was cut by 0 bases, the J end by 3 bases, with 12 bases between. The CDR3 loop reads CASSLAGGAANEKLFF. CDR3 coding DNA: TGTGCCAGCAGCTTGGCCGGGGGGGCGGCTAATGAAAAACTGTTTTTT.

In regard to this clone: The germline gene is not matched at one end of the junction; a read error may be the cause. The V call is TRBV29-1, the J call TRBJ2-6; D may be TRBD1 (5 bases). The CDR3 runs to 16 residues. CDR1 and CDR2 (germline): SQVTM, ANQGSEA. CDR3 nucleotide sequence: TGCAGCGTTGAGGGGCCTAGGCTCTCTGGGGCCAACGGCCTGACTTTC. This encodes CSVEGPRLSGANGLTF. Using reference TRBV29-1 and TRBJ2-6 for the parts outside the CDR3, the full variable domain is SAVISQKPSRDICQRGTSLTIQCQVDSQVTMMFWYRQQPGQSLTLIATANQGSEATYESGFVIDKFPISRPNLTFSTLTVSNMSPEDSSIYLCSVEGPRLSGANGLTFGAGSRLTVL.

The CDR3 is CASSRGSDYGYTF. In nucleotides, the CDR3 is TGTGCCAGCAGCAGGGGAAGCGACTATGGCTACACCTTC. V gene TRBV6-1 combines with J gene TRBJ1-2; tentative D call: TRBD1 (6 bases). The CDR3 has 13 amino acids. CDR1 is MNHNS and CDR2 is SASEGT in the germline V gene. Trimming cost V 6 bases and J 3 bases, with 11 bases left between them.

The CDR3 sequence: CASSFRLAGDEQFF. CDR3 bases: TGTGCCAGCAGCTTTAGACTAGCGGGCGATGAGCAGTTCTTC. V is TRBV13 and J is TRBJ2-1; 10 nucleotides match TRBD2. This CDR3 comprises 14 residues. The germline gives CDR1 PRHDT, CDR2 FYEKMQ (reference sequence). Germline trimming cut 3 bases from V and 8 bases from J; bases unmatched to any gene: 4. Full variable domain (outside the CDR3, taken from reference TRBV13 and TRBJ2-1): AAGVIQSPRHLIKEKRETATLKCYPIPRHDTVYWYQQGPGQDPQFLISFYEKMQSDKGSIPDRFSAQQFSDYHSELNMSSLELGDSALYFCASSFRLAGDEQFFGPGTRLTVL.

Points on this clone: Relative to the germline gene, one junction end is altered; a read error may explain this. Here the CDR3 reads CASSSGPAGNAEAFF. The CDR3 coding sequence is TGCGCCAGCAGCTCCGGGCCCGCCGGGAACGCTGAAGCTTTCTTT. This chain uses TRBV5-1 with TRBJ1-1; D unclear. Germline assignment: CDR1 SGHRS and CDR2 YFSETQ. This CDR3 has 15 amino acids.

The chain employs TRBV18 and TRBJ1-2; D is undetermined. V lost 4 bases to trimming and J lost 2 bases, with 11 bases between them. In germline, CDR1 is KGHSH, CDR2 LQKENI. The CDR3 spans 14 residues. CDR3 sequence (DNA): TGTGCCAGCTCACTAAATCCTACCAACTATGGCTACACCTTC. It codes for CASSLNPTNYGYTF.

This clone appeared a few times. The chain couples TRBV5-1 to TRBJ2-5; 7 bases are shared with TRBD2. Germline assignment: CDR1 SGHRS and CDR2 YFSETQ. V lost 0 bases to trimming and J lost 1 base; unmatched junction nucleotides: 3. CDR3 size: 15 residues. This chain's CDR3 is CASSLGGRGQETQYF. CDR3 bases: TGCGCCAGCAGCTTGGGGGGGAGGGGCCAAGAGACCCAGTACTTC.

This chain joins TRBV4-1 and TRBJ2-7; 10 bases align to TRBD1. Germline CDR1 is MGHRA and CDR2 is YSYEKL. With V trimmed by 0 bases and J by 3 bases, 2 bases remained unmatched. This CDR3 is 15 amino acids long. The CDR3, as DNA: TGCGCCAGCAGCCAAGACGGGACAGGGGACTACGAGCAGTACTTC. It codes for CASSQDGTGDYEQYF.

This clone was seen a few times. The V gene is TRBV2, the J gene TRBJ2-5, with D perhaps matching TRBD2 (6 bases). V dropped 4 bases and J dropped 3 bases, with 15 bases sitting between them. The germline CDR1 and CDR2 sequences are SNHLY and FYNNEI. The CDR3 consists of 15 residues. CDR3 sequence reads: CASSAEEGKEETQYF. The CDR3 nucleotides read TGTGCCAGCAGTGCCGAGGAGGGGAAGGAAGAGACCCAGTACTTC.

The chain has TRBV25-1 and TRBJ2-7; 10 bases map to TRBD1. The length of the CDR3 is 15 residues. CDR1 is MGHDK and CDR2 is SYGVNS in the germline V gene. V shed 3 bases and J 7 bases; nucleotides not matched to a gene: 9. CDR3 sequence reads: CASSEIGTGAGEQYF. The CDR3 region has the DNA TGTGCCAGCAGTGAGATAGGGACAGGGGCAGGGGAGCAGTACTTC.

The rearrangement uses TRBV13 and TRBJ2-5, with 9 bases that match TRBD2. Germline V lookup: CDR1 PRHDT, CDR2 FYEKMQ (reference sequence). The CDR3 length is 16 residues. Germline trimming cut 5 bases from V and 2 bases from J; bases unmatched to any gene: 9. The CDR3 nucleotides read TGTGCCAGCAGCCCCCGCAGCGGGGGGTTTCAAGAGACCCAGTACTTC. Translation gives CASSPRSGGFQETQYF.

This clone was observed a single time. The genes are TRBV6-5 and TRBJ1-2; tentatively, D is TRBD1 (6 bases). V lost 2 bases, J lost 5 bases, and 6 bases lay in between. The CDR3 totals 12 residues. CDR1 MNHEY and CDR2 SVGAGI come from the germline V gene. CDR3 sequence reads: CASSYQGYGYTF. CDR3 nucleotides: TGTGCCAGCAGTTACCAGGGGTATGGCTACACCTTC.

CDR3 in DNA: TGTGCCAGCAGTGACGAGGACAGAGAGTCATATAGCAATCAGCCCCAGCATTTT. It yields the protein CASSDEDRESYSNQPQHF. The chain recombines TRBV6-4 with TRBJ1-5, with a tentative D call TRBD1 (6 bases). Germline CDR1 reads MRHNA; CDR2 reads SNTAGT. The V and J ends lost 2 bases and 0 bases respectively, with 17 bases between them. This CDR3 comprises 18 residues.

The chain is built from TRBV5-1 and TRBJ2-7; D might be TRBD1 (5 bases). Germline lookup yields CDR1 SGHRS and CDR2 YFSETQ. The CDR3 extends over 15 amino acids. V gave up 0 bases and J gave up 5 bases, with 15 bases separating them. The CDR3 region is CASSLATRVGNEQYF. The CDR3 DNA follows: TGCGCCAGCAGCTTGGCTACCAGGGTAGGTAACGAGCAGTACTTC.

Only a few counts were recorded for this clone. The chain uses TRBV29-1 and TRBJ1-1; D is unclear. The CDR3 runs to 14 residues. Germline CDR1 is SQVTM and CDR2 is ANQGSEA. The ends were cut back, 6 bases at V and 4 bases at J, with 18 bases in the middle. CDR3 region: CSVTSYGSGTEAFF. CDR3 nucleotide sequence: TGCAGCGTCACTTCTTATGGGAGCGGCACTGAAGCTTTCTTT. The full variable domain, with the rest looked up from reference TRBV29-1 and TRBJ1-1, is SAVISQKPSRDICQRGTSLTIQCQVDSQVTMMFWYRQQPGQSLTLIATANQGSEATYESGFVIDKFPISRPNLTFSTLTVSNMSPEDSSIYLCSVTSYGSGTEAFFGQGTRLTVV.

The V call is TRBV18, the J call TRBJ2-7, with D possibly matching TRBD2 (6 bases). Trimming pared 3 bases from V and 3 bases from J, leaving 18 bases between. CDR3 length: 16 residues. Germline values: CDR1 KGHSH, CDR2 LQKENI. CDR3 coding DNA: TGTGCCAGCTCACCGCGTGGCCCCGGAGGGCGCTACGAGCAGTACTTC. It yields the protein CASSPRGPGGRYEQYF.

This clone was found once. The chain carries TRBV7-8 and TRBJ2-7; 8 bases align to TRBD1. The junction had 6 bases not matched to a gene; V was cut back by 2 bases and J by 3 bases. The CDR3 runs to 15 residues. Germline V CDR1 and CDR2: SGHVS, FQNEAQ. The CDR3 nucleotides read TGTGCCAGCAGCTTATGGACAGGGCCTGACTACGAGCAGTACTTC. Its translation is CASSLWTGPDYEQYF.

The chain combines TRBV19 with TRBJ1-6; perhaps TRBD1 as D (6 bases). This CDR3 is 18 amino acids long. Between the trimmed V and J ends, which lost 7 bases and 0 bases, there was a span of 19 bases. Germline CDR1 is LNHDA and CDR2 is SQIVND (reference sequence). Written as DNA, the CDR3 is TGTGCCAGTAAAGGGGGGGCACCGAGTAGCTCCTATAATTCACCCCTCCACTTT. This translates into CASKGGAPSSSYNSPLHF.

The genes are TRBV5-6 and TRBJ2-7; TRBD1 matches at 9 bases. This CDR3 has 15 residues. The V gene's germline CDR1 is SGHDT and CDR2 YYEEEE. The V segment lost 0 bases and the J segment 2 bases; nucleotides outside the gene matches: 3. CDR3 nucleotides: TGTGCCAGCAGCTTGGTAGGGACAGGGACCTACGAGCAGTACTTC. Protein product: CASSLVGTGTYEQYF.

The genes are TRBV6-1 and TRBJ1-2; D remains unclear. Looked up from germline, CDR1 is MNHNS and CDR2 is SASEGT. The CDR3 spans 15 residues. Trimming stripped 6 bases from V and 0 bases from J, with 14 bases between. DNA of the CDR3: TGTGCCAGCAGGGGCCCAGGTCCTACTAACTATGGCTACACCTTC. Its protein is CASRGPGPTNYGYTF.

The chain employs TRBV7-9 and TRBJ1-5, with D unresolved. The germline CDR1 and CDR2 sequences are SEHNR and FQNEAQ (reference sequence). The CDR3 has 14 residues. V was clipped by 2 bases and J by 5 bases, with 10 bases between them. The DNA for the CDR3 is TGTGCCAGCAGCTTAAGAGGGCTGGATCAGCCCCAGCATTTT. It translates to CASSLRGLDQPQHF.

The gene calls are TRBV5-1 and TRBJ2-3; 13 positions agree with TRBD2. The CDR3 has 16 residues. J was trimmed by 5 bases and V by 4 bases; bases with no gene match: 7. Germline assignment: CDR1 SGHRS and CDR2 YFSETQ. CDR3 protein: CASSRTSGSNIDTQYF. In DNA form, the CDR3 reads TGCGCCAGCAGCCGGACTAGCGGGAGTAATATAGATACGCAGTATTTT.

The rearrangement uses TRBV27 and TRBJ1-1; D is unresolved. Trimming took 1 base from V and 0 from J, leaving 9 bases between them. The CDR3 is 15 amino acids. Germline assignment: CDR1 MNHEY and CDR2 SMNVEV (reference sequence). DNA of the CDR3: TGTGCCAGCAGTTTATACTCCACCCTGAACACTGAAGCTTTCTTT. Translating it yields CASSLYSTLNTEAFF.

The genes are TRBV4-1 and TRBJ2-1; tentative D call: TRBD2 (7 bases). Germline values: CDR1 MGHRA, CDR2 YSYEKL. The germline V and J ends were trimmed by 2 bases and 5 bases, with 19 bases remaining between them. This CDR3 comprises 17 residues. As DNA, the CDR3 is TGCGCCAGCAGCCAATCCTGGGGGGGGGCGGGGAACAATGAGCAGTTCTTC. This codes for CASSQSWGGAGNNEQFF.

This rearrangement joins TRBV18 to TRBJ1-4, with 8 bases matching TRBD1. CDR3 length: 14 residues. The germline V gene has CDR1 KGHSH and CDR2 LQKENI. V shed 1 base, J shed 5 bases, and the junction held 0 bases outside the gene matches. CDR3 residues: CASSPRDRNEKLFF. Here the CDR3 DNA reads TGTGCCAGCTCACCACGGGACAGGAATGAAAAACTGTTTTTT.

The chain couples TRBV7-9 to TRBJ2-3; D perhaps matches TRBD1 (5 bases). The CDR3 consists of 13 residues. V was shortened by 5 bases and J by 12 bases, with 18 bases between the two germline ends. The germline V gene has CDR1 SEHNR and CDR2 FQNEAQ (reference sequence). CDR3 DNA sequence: TGTGCCAGCAGCCCTCGAAGGGGTAATAAACAGTATTTT. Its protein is CASSPRRGNKQYF.

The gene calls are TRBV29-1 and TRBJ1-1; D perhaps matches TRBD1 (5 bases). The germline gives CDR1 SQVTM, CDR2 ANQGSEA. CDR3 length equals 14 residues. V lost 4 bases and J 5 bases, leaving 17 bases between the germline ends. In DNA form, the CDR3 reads TGCAGCGTTGGGGGCCTGACAACTAATACTGAAGCTTTCTTT. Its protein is CSVGGLTTNTEAFF.

The CDR3 DNA sequence: TGTGCCAGCAGCTTGGTAAGGAGGGAGTGGCAGTACTTC. Amino acids: CASSLVRREWQYF. The V gene is TRBV5-6, the J gene TRBJ2-7; a possible D gene is TRBD2 (6 bases). Germline loops: CDR1 SGHDT, CDR2 YYEEEE. Trimming removed 0 bases from V and 9 bases from J, with 13 bases in between. The CDR3 has 13 residues.

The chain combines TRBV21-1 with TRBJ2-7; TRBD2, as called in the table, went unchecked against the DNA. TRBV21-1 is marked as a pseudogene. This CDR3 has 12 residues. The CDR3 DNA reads TGTGCCAGCGGGGATAGCGGCTACGAGCAGTACTTC. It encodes CASGDSGYEQYF.